The 27 T cell receptor beta chains listed next were all sequenced from one sample in a study of blood T cell repertoires in COVID-19. The table came from immunoSEQ multiplex PCR; TCRdb's copy has only in-frame clones and leaves some out. The table records over 65,000 clones, 60% to 80% of them present only once. The sequencing sample was made of peripheral blood. The receptor set was obtained from a man between 60 and 70 years old with COVID-19, enrolled during active disease.

This clone was seen a handful of times. V is TRBV7-2 and J is TRBJ2-5, with 12 nucleotides matching TRBD2. With 4 bases clipped from V and 4 bases from J, the junction kept 10 bases outside the gene matches. Per germline, CDR1 SGHTA and CDR2 FQGNSA. The CDR3 totals 17 residues. In DNA form, the CDR3 reads TGTGCCAGCAGCTCAGCGGCTAGCGGGGGGGCCCGAGAGACCCAGTACTTC. Encoded protein: CASSSAASGGARETQYF.

The chain recombines TRBV30 with TRBJ2-3; TRBD2 matches at 12 bases. Germline V gene lookup returns CDR1 GTSNPN and CDR2 SVGIG (reference sequence). The junction had 7 bases not matched to a gene; V was cut back by 5 bases and J by 4 bases. The CDR3 runs 15 residues. Here the CDR3 reads CAWARLAGAADTQYF. The CDR3 nucleotides are TGTGCCTGGGCGAGACTAGCGGGAGCAGCAGATACGCAGTATTTT.

The V and J genes are TRBV18 and TRBJ1-1; weak D call: TRBD1 (6 bases). V gave up 3 bases and J gave up 10 bases, with 21 bases separating them. The CDR3 is 15 amino acids. Germline CDR1 and CDR2: KGHSH and LQKENI. The CDR3: CASSPGQFSISGAFF. CDR3 DNA sequence: TGTGCCAGCTCACCCGGACAGTTCTCTATATCGGGAGCTTTCTTT.

This clone was seen only a few times. The chain carries TRBV5-1 and TRBJ2-2; 10 positions match TRBD2. The CDR3 runs to 16 residues. The junction had 6 bases not matched to a gene; V was cut back by 0 bases and J by 7 bases. Germline V lookup: CDR1 SGHRS, CDR2 YFSETQ. CDR3 loop: CASSLAQREGGGELFF. The CDR3 DNA is TGCGCCAGCAGCTTGGCTCAGCGGGAGGGCGGCGGGGAGCTGTTTTTT.

The rearrangement joins TRBV6-5 to TRBJ2-5, with D maybe TRBD1 (5 bases). The CDR3 sequence is 14 residues long. Looked up from germline, CDR1 is MNHEY and CDR2 is SVGAGI. Trimming pared 7 bases from V and 5 bases from J, leaving 17 bases between. This chain's CDR3 is CASTGAGLGETQYF. CDR3 nucleotide sequence: TGTGCCAGCACCGGAGCAGGGTTGGGGGAGACCCAGTACTTC.

The CDR3 sequence is CASKHDRSSYNEQFF. The CDR3 DNA reads TGTGCCAGTAAACATGACAGGTCCTCCTACAATGAGCAGTTCTTC. The V and J genes are TRBV19 and TRBJ2-1; maybe TRBD1 (6 bases). Germline-derived CDR1 and CDR2 are LNHDA and SQIVND (reference sequence). This CDR3 comprises 15 residues. V was clipped by 7 bases and J by 0 bases, with 13 bases between them. The full variable domain, completed using reference TRBV19 and TRBJ2-1, is DGGITQSPKYLFRKEGQNVTLSCEQNLNHDAMYWYRQDPGQGLRLIYYSQIVNDFQKGDIAEGYSVSREKKESFPLTVTSAQKNPTAFYLCASKHDRSSYNEQFFGPGTRLTVL.

V is TRBV5-5 and J is TRBJ2-2; 8 bases are shared with TRBD1. The V segment lost 7 bases and the J segment 5 bases; nucleotides outside the gene matches: 10. Looked up from germline, CDR1 is SGHKS and CDR2 is YYEKEE (reference sequence). CDR3 length equals 15 residues. The CDR3 reads CASGESGGTTGELFF. CDR3 nucleotide sequence: TGTGCCAGCGGAGAGTCAGGGGGCACAACCGGGGAGCTGTTTTTT.

This rearrangement joins TRBV7-2 to TRBJ1-5; possible D gene TRBD1, 6 bases. In germline, CDR1 is SGHTA, CDR2 FQGNSA. V lost 4 bases and J 7 bases, leaving 20 bases between the germline ends. The CDR3 is made up of 16 amino acids. The CDR3 loop reads CASSSSGTQVEQPQHF. In DNA, the CDR3 is TGTGCCAGCAGCTCCTCCGGGACACAGGTAGAACAGCCCCAGCATTTT.

The V and J genes are TRBV27 and TRBJ2-1, with 13 bases fitting TRBD2. Germline V gene sequence: CDR1 MNHEY, CDR2 SMNVEV (reference sequence). V trimming: 6 bases; J trimming: 0 bases; junction bases outside the gene matches: 11. The CDR3 totals 19 residues. The CDR3 here is CASRRLAGGIRSSYNEQFF. The CDR3, as DNA: TGTGCCAGCAGACGACTAGCGGGAGGAATTAGAAGCTCCTACAATGAGCAGTTCTTC.

This clone occurred a few times. The V call is TRBV9, the J call TRBJ2-5, with TRBD2 matching 7 bases. The ends lost 1 base at V and 4 bases at J; junction bases unmatched: 4. In germline, CDR1 is SGDLS, CDR2 YYNGEE. The CDR3 is made up of 14 amino acids. CDR3 region: CASSVFAGAETQYF. CDR3 coding DNA: TGTGCCAGCAGCGTATTTGCGGGAGCAGAGACCCAGTACTTC.

J is TRBJ2-1 and V is TRBV19; 11 bases fit TRBD2. This CDR3 is built from 15 residues. After removal of 5 bases from V and 10 bases from J, the junction contained 10 bases not matched to a gene. Germline CDR1 and CDR2: LNHDA and SQIVND (reference sequence). The CDR3 DNA is TGTGCCAGTAGTCCCGGGACTAGCGGTCTATCGGAGCAGTTCTTC. It translates to CASSPGTSGLSEQFF.

The V and J genes are TRBV11-3 and TRBJ2-7; TRBD1 agrees at 9 bases. The CDR3 totals 14 residues. CDR1 is SGHNT, CDR2 YENEEA, per germline. Germline trimming cut 4 bases from V and 7 bases from J; bases unmatched to any gene: 8. The CDR3: CASSSGQGSGEQYF. CDR3 DNA: TGTGCCAGCAGCTCGGGACAGGGATCGGGAGAGCAGTACTTC.

The V and J genes are TRBV6-5 and TRBJ1-4; 10 bases map to TRBD1. Per germline, CDR1 MNHEY and CDR2 SVGAGI. The CDR3 is made up of 14 amino acids. After removal of 5 bases from V and 8 bases from J, the junction contained 5 bases not matched to a gene. CDR3 bases: TGTGCCAGCAGTCGGGACAGGGGAAAAGAAAAACTGTTTTTT. Translation gives CASSRDRGKEKLFF.

The J gene is TRBJ2-1, the V gene TRBV5-4, with TRBD1 matching over 9 bases. Per the germline V gene, CDR1 is SGHNT and CDR2 is YYREEE (reference sequence). Germline trimming cut 4 bases from V and 5 bases from J; bases unmatched to any gene: 10. The CDR3 contains 16 residues. This CDR3 reads CASSPPWGTGHNEQFF. The CDR3, as DNA: TGTGCCAGCAGCCCTCCCTGGGGGACAGGGCACAATGAGCAGTTCTTC.

The chain links TRBV7-8 to TRBJ2-7; 10 nucleotides align to TRBD2. V trimming: 5 bases; J trimming: 7 bases; junction bases outside the gene matches: 8. This CDR3 is built from 14 residues. Germline CDR1 and CDR2: SGHVS and FQNEAQ. The DNA for the CDR3 is TGTGCCAGCAGCCCCCGGGGACTAGCGCAAGAGCAGTACTTC. Translating gives CASSPRGLAQEQYF.

The rearrangement links TRBV10-3 to TRBJ2-5, with a weak D call TRBD2 (5 bases). Trimming shortened V by 4 bases and J by 5 bases, and 8 bases separated the two germline ends. CDR1 and CDR2 (germline): ENHRY, SYGVKD. There are 12 residues in the CDR3. The CDR3 DNA is TGTGCCATCAGTGGGGGAGAGGAGACCCAGTACTTC. It encodes CAISGGEETQYF.

This clone ranks as medium-sized. The chain combines TRBV6-6 with TRBJ2-7; 10 positions match TRBD1. The trim removed 4 bases at V and 1 base at J, leaving 4 bases unmatched. The length of the CDR3 is 15 residues. Germline CDR1 is MNHNY and CDR2 is SVGAGI (reference sequence). CDR3: CASSSDRGGSYEQYF. The DNA for the CDR3 is TGTGCCAGCAGTTCGGACAGGGGGGGGTCCTACGAGCAGTACTTC.

CDR3 DNA sequence: TGTGCCAGCAGGGGACAGGCCGGAGCCTACGAGCAGTACTTC. Translation gives CASRGQAGAYEQYF. The V call is TRBV6-5, the J call TRBJ2-7, with TRBD1 identical over 8 bases. The CDR3 spans 14 residues. Trimming removed 6 bases from V and 2 bases from J; junction bases left unmatched: 6. Germline V lookup: CDR1 MNHEY, CDR2 SVGAGI.

This chain joins TRBV6-6 and TRBJ2-5, with TRBD1 identical over 8 bases. The CDR3 covers 16 residues. Germline values: CDR1 MNHNY, CDR2 SVGAGI (reference sequence). V lost 4 bases to trimming and J lost 4 bases; unmatched junction nucleotides: 11. The CDR3, as DNA: TGTGCCAGCAGTTCGCCCAATGCCGGGACAGGAGAGACCCAGTACTTC. Translated: CASSSPNAGTGETQYF.

With respect to this clone: This same CDR3 is encoded by further DNA sequences in the sample. DNA for the CDR3: TGTGCCAGCAGCTCTAGCGGGACAACCTACGAGCAGTACTTC. It is translated as CASSSSGTTYEQYF. The chain uses TRBV7-2 and TRBJ2-7, with 9 bases fitting TRBD2. The germline gives CDR1 SGHTA, CDR2 FQGNSA. V was clipped by 4 bases and J by 2 bases; unmatched bases: 3. The CDR3 has 14 residues.

The chain joins TRBV19 to TRBJ1-5; D possibly corresponds to TRBD1 (5 bases). The V end lost 3 bases, the J end lost 0 bases, and 12 bases lay between the germline ends. In germline, CDR1 is LNHDA, CDR2 SQIVND (reference sequence). This CDR3 is built from 16 residues. This CDR3 is CASSIGRQFSNQPQHF. CDR3 nucleotide sequence: TGTGCCAGTAGTATTGGGCGACAGTTTAGCAATCAGCCCCAGCATTTT.

The chain recombines TRBV5-6 with TRBJ2-5, with TRBD1 as a possible D gene (6 bases). Germline V lookup: CDR1 SGHDT, CDR2 YYEEEE. Trimming left V 0 bases short and J 5 bases short, with 14 bases between. The CDR3 contains 15 residues. The CDR3 loop reads CASSLGQGLLETQYF. The DNA for the CDR3 is TGTGCCAGCAGCTTGGGTCAGGGGCTACTGGAGACCCAGTACTTC.

This clone was picked up a small number of times. The chain employs TRBV14 and TRBJ1-1; D might be TRBD1 (6 bases). CDR3 length: 16 residues. V dropped 5 bases and J dropped 5 bases, with 21 bases sitting between them. The germline CDR1 and CDR2 sequences are SGHDN and FVKESK. The CDR3 DNA is TGTGCCAGCAGCTCACAGGGTGGTTCGTCAAGGACTGAAGCTTTCTTT. Translating gives CASSSQGGSSRTEAFF.

This chain joins TRBV6-5 and TRBJ2-7, with D tentatively TRBD1 (6 bases). V was trimmed by 6 bases and J by 6 bases, leaving 15 bases between them. The germline gives CDR1 MNHEY, CDR2 SVGAGI. This CDR3 has 13 residues. As DNA, the CDR3 is TGTGCCAGCAGGGAGACAGGCCCTCGCGAGCAGTACTTC. It encodes CASRETGPREQYF.

V is TRBV9 and J is TRBJ1-6, with D possibly matching TRBD1 (5 bases). Trimming removed 3 bases at V and 6 bases at J, with 19 bases between. CDR3 length equals 17 residues. The germline gives CDR1 SGDLS, CDR2 YYNGEE. In DNA form, the CDR3 reads TGTGCCAGCAGCGGCGGGGGAGAGGGAGTCTTTAATTCACCCCTCCACTTT. Protein product: CASSGGGEGVFNSPLHF.

The chain has TRBV27 and TRBJ1-6; D gene unclear. Germline CDR1 MNHEY, CDR2 SMNVEV (reference sequence). The ends were cut back, 7 bases at V and 5 bases at J, with 18 bases in the middle. CDR3 length: 16 amino acids. The CDR3 loop reads CASKARGSLNNSPLHF. CDR3 nucleotide sequence: TGTGCCAGCAAGGCTCGAGGCTCACTTAATAATTCACCCCTCCACTTT.

The chain carries TRBV5-1 and TRBJ1-6; 7 bases are shared with TRBD1. Germline V gene data show CDR1 as SGHRS and CDR2 as YFSETQ. V lost 3 bases and J lost 7; bases outside the gene matches: 4. This CDR3 comprises 14 residues. The CDR3 region has the DNA TGCGCCAGCAGCTGGTACAGGGGAAATTCACCCCTCCACTTT. It codes for CASSWYRGNSPLHF.